Shown below are 13 T cell receptor beta chains from a single sample sequenced in a study of naive and memory T cell subsets. An equimolar mix of two oligonucleotides served as the beta constant-region primer for TRBC1 and TRBC2. TCRdb processed the UMI-ligation and nested PCR reads anew with MiXCR; each CDR3 protein has one entry. The sample contains over 4,500 distinct CDR3 sequences, 6.5% to 9% of which appear only once. Source material: effector memory CD8+ T cells from blood. Documented subset: effector memory, CD45RA- CD27-. The receptors shown here come from a human donor in good health.

By share, this clonotype ranks as medium-sized. The chain links TRBV25-1 to TRBJ2-7; maybe TRBD2 (5 bases). CDR3 length equals 12 residues. V was cut by 5 bases and J by 3 bases, with 8 bases left in between. Germline V gives CDR1 MGHDK, CDR2 SYGVNS. For the CDR3, the DNA is TGTGCCAGCAGTCTCGGGGACTACGAGCAGTACTTC. Amino acids: CASSLGDYEQYF.

This clonotype was detected a few times. The V gene is TRBV9, the J gene TRBJ1-2; possible D gene TRBD1, 6 bases. CDR1 and CDR2 (germline): SGDLS, YYNGEE. V was shortened by 3 bases and J by 7 bases, with 19 bases between the two germline ends. This CDR3 contains 15 residues. The DNA for the CDR3 is TGTGCCAGCAGCGGGGACCTCCAGGGGCGCAGTGGCTACACCTTC. Translated, it gives CASSGDLQGRSGYTF.

This clonotype qualifies as medium-sized. The chain is built from TRBV20-1 and TRBJ1-5; 11 bases are a match to TRBD1. This CDR3 is built from 16 residues. Trimming removed 4 bases from V and 4 bases from J; junction bases left unmatched: 9. The germline CDR1 and CDR2 sequences are DFQATT and SNEGSKA (reference sequence). CDR3 in amino acids: CSATPLGQGDNQPQHF. In DNA, the CDR3 is TGCAGTGCTACACCCCTGGGACAGGGGGATAATCAGCCCCAGCATTTT.

The V and J genes are TRBV12-3 or TRBV12-4 and TRBJ1-2; D is unresolved. The CDR3 has 13 residues. Trimming left V 6 bases short and J 7 bases short, with 15 bases between. The CDR3 sequence: CASSVREGRGYTF. The CDR3 DNA is TGTGCCAGCAGCGTCCGCGAAGGTCGTGGCTACACCTTC.

This clonotype was recorded many times. The rearrangement joins TRBV20-1 to TRBJ1-2, with 10 nucleotides matching TRBD1. This CDR3 has 13 amino acids. Germline CDR1 reads DFQATT; CDR2 reads SNEGSKA (reference sequence). V lost 6 bases to trimming and J lost 4 bases; unmatched junction nucleotides: 5. CDR3 coding DNA: TGCAGTGCGTCGGGACAGGGGTCCTATGGCTACACCTTC. Encoded protein: CSASGQGSYGYTF.

This clonotype has ten or more counts. The CDR3 DNA reads as TGTGCCAGCATCACCATGGCCGCGAGTAGACGAGGAGGCATCAATCAGCCCCAGCATTTT. It is translated as CASITMAASRRGGINQPQHF. The genes are TRBV28 and TRBJ1-5, with no clear D. Germline V gene data show CDR1 as MDHEN and CDR2 as SYDVKM. This CDR3 is built from 20 residues. The V end was cut by 7 bases, the J end by 3 bases, with 31 bases between.

This clonotype was recorded a few times. The chain employs TRBV15 and TRBJ2-5; 8 positions match TRBD2. V lost 6 bases to trimming and J lost 5 bases; unmatched junction nucleotides: 14. The germline CDR1 and CDR2 sequences are LNHNV and YYDKDF (reference sequence). The CDR3 is 16 residues long. The chain's CDR3 is CATSTPSGLPWETQYF. The CDR3 nucleotides read TGTGCCACCAGTACCCCTAGCGGGCTTCCTTGGGAGACCCAGTACTTC.

The chain recombines TRBV4-3 with TRBJ2-2; 9 positions agree with TRBD2. Germline-derived CDR1 and CDR2 are LGHNA and YSLEER. CDR3 length: 15 amino acids. Trimming took 4 bases from V and 6 from J; bases not matched to a gene: 6. The CDR3 DNA reads as TGCGCCAGCAGCCTAGGAGCGGGAGGCCCCGGGGAGCTGTTTTTT. It yields the protein CASSLGAGGPGELFF.

In its sample, this clonotype was seen a few times. The chain combines TRBV10-3 with TRBJ1-1; tentative D call: TRBD1 (5 bases). The germline gives CDR1 ENHRY, CDR2 SYGVKD. Trimming removed 4 bases from V and 0 bases from J, with 6 bases in between. The CDR3 contains 13 residues. CDR3 amino acids: CAISGGVNTEAFF. The CDR3 DNA reads as TGTGCCATCAGTGGAGGGGTGAACACTGAAGCTTTCTTT.

Relative to its sample, this clonotype is medium-sized. The chain has TRBV4-3 and TRBJ2-7, with 7 positions matching TRBD1. Looked up from germline, CDR1 is LGHNA and CDR2 is YSLEER. The CDR3 is made up of 17 amino acids. V shed 0 bases and J 0 bases; nucleotides not matched to a gene: 8. CDR3 amino acids: CASSQEQGPTISYEQYF. The DNA of the CDR3 is TGCGCCAGCAGCCAAGAACAGGGGCCCACAATCTCCTACGAGCAGTACTTC.

This clonotype was counted many times. The V call is TRBV20-1, the J call TRBJ1-1; a possible D gene is TRBD1 (6 bases). Trimming shortened V by 1 base and J by 3 bases, and 12 bases separated the two germline ends. Germline values: CDR1 DFQATT, CDR2 SNEGSKA (reference sequence). The CDR3 spans 14 residues. The CDR3 region is CSARGQVGDTEAFF. Written as DNA, the CDR3 is TGCAGTGCTAGAGGACAGGTTGGAGACACTGAAGCTTTCTTT.

Concerning this clonotype: Compared with germline, one end of the junction differs, possibly owing to a read error. The chain recombines TRBV15 with TRBJ2-3, with 10 bases lining up with TRBD1. This CDR3 region has 15 residues. CDR1 and CDR2 (germline): LNHNV, YYDKDF (reference sequence). The CDR3 region has the DNA TGTGCCACCAGCGGAGACAGGGGGCACGTAGATACGCAGTATTTT. This translates into CATSGDRGHVDTQYF.

This clonotype was picked up many times. The chain joins TRBV25-1 to TRBJ2-1, with 13 bases fitting TRBD2. The CDR3 sequence is 16 residues long. Germline lookup yields CDR1 MGHDK and CDR2 SYGVNS. V lost 2 bases to trimming and J lost 9 bases; unmatched junction nucleotides: 7. The DNA of the CDR3 is TGTGCCAGCAGTGAAACTAGCGGGGGGGCTTGGGCTGAGCAGTTCTTC. The encoded protein is CASSETSGGAWAEQFF.